This T cell receptor beta chain was retrieved from a study of T cells in Graves' hyperthyroidism and ophthalmopathy. The source material, RNA transcripts, was used to amplify TCR beta CDR3 regions. An initial round of RT-PCR targeting the TCR CDR3 relied on the HTBI primer set. Each CDR3 protein gets one entry after TCRdb re-called the multiplex PCR reads with MiXCR. Of approximately 690,000 distinct CDR3 sequences listed, under 25% are singletons. Thyroid ultrasound, orbital computed tomography, clinical symptoms, and serum thyroxine and TRAb underpinned diagnoses. This clonotype was seen only a few times. At one boundary the junction diverges from the germline segment, which might be a read error. CDR3 length: 14 residues. CDR1 is SEHNR, CDR2 FQNEAQ, per germline (reference sequence).

The TCR was taken from a man aged 25-45 years with Graves' ophthalmopathy. The J gene is TRBJ2-7, the V gene TRBV7-9; D possibly matches TRBD1 or TRBD2 (5 bases each). What was sequenced was blood. DNA of the CDR3: TGTGCCGGCAGCCTAGGCAGGGAGTCCTACGAGCAGTACTTC. Translated: CAGSLGRESYEQYF.